This T cell receptor (beta chain) was obtained from a study of blood T cell repertoires in COVID-19. Study-wide context: Specimens from acute and convalescent COVID-19 originated in the United States, Italy and Spain.

Per the original methods: It was from reference gene primer amplification that nucleated cell counts were estimated. Only in-frame clones appear in the TCRdb table, and some are missing; sequencing was by immunoSEQ multiplex PCR. V, J and clone size were drawn from that table, and D and trimming were deduced from the DNA. The repertoire holds approximately 180,000 clones, with 82% as singletons. This clone was observed a single time. The junction had 6 bases not matched to a gene; V was cut back by 5 bases and J by 1 base. The length of the CDR3 is 16 residues. The germline CDR1 and CDR2 sequences are KGHDR and SFDVKD. Everyone who took part was about 18 to 90 years old, and they came from 20 to 25 US areas.

The sequencing sample was made of PBMCs or T cells enriched from blood (not recorded which). The chain is built from TRBV24-1 and TRBJ2-1, with 8 bases that match TRBD1. This TCR came from a woman aged 60-75 years with acute COVID-19. DNA of the CDR3: TGTGCCACCAGTGTTTCCGGGACAGGTTCCTACAATGAGCAGTTCTTC. Translated: CATSVSGTGSYNEQFF.